One and the same sample provided the 5 T cell receptor beta chains below, sequenced in a study of identical twins. Each CDR3 protein is one row after TCRdb ran MiXCR on the 5' RACE reads. Of about 1.7 million distinct CDR3 sequences in the sample, about 32% were seen once. The sample taken for sequencing was cord blood. These receptors were collected from a newborn girl in good health.

The CDR3 DNA reads as TGCAGTGCTAGAGGGTGGGCAGCTCTTAACTATGGCTACACCTTC. This translates into CSARGWAALNYGYTF. The genes are TRBV20-1 and TRBJ1-2; D is undetermined. The V gene's germline CDR1 is DFQATT and CDR2 SNEGSKA (reference sequence). Trimming removed 1 base at V and 1 base at J, with 13 bases between. The CDR3 contains 15 residues.

This clonotype was seen once. A junction boundary mismatches the germline segment, possibly from a read error. The chain carries TRBV20-1 and TRBJ1-1, with D unclear. This CDR3 comprises 12 residues. Germline V gives CDR1 DFQATT, CDR2 SNEGSKA (reference sequence). CDR3 in DNA: TGCAGTACTAGGGCCAGGAACACTGAAGCTTTCTTT. Amino acids: CSTRARNTEAFF.

Many counts were recorded for this clonotype. This chain links TRBV29-1 with TRBJ2-7; 9 positions match TRBD1. CDR1 is SQVTM and CDR2 is ANQGSEA in the germline V gene. This CDR3 is built from 13 residues. V lost 6 bases to trimming and J lost 2 bases; unmatched junction nucleotides: 5. CDR3 in DNA: TGCAGCGTACTTACAGGGGGCCCCTACGAGCAGTACTTC. The encoded protein is CSVLTGGPYEQYF.

This clonotype has more than one count but fewer than ten. This chain connects TRBV20-1 to TRBJ1-6; 7 positions match TRBD1. The CDR3 loop spans 13 amino acids. CDR1 is DFQATT, CDR2 SNEGSKA, per germline (reference sequence). The junction had 7 bases not matched to a gene; V was cut back by 4 bases and J by 10 bases. This chain's CDR3 is CSATGTATSPLHF. CDR3 bases: TGCAGTGCTACCGGGACAGCTACGTCACCCCTCCACTTT.

The chain couples TRBV12-5 to TRBJ2-7; TRBD2 matches 7 bases. The CDR3 consists of 17 residues. Germline CDR1 is LGHNT and CDR2 is FRNRAP. Trimming took 2 bases from V and 2 from J; bases not matched to a gene: 12. CDR3 residues: CASGLYLRVAGAYEQYF. The DNA for the CDR3 is TGTGCTAGTGGTTTGTATCTTCGGGTTGCGGGGGCCTACGAGCAGTACTTC.